The next 21 T cell receptor beta chains were all read from a single sample in a study of immune heterogeneity within non-small cell lung tumors. Bulk tumor genomic DNA was the template, and each sample received around 0.55 ug. Multiple biopsies spaced far apart were taken from each primary tumor during surgery. Samples came from untreated patients having curative surgery for newly diagnosed non-small cell lung cancer. Multiplex PCR relied on 32 V and 13 J primers to amplify TCR beta CDR3. TCRdb fed the multiplex PCR reads into MiXCR, producing one record per CDR3 protein. The sample consists of 9,000 to 13,000 distinct CDR3 sequences, about 20% of them appearing once. Sequences were obtained from lung tumor tissue. The receptors stem from a man in his 60s with non-small cell lung cancer.

DNA of the CDR3: TGTGCCAGCATCCAAGGGGCGGGAGCCCGCTTAAATGAGCAGTTCTTC. Its protein is CASIQGAGARLNEQFF. J is TRBJ2-1 and V is TRBV6-1; TRBD2 matches at 7 bases. This CDR3 is built from 16 residues. The trim removed 7 bases at V and 7 bases at J, leaving 16 bases unmatched. The germline V gene encodes CDR1 MNHNS and CDR2 SASEGT.

The genes are TRBV5-1 and TRBJ2-1, with unresolved D. Germline CDR1 is SGHRS and CDR2 is YFSETQ. The V end lost 4 bases, the J end lost 10 bases, and 12 bases lay between the germline ends. The CDR3 sequence is 12 residues long. The CDR3 reads CASSKRPAEQFF. The CDR3 DNA is TGCGCCAGCAGCAAGAGACCCGCAGAGCAGTTCTTC.

This clonotype was found a few times. This sequence joins TRBV6-1 and TRBJ1-1; D gene ambiguous. CDR1 is MNHNS and CDR2 is SASEGT in the germline V gene. The V gene lost 8 bases and the J gene lost 3 bases, with 16 bases spanning the gap. The CDR3 runs to 14 residues. CDR3 amino acids: CASYTRLLDTEAFF. DNA of the CDR3: TGTGCCAGCTATACCCGTTTACTGGACACTGAAGCTTTCTTT.

The table lists this clonotype with many counts. The chain links TRBV5-1 to TRBJ1-3; D is unclear. The V gene lost 3 bases and the J gene lost 0 bases, with 13 bases spanning the gap. CDR1 is SGHRS and CDR2 is YFSETQ in the germline V gene. This CDR3 spans 16 amino acids. For the CDR3, the DNA is TGCGCCAGCAGCTGGACGGGGAGCTTCTCTGGAAACACCATATATTTT. Encoded protein: CASSWTGSFSGNTIYF. The complete variable domain, with remaining parts taken from reference TRBV5-1 and TRBJ1-3, reads KAGVTQTPRYLIKTRGQQVTLSCSPISGHRSVSWYQQTPGQGLQFLFEYFSETQRNKGNFPGRFSGRQFSNSRSEMNVSTLELGDSALYLCASSWTGSFSGNTIYFGEGSWLTVV.

This clonotype was counted between two and nine times. V and J are TRBV20-1 and TRBJ2-3; 9 nucleotides line up with TRBD1. CDR1 DFQATT and CDR2 SNEGSKA come from the germline V gene (reference sequence). CDR3 length: 13 residues. Losses at the gene ends were 3 bases for V and 6 bases for J; bases not matched to a gene: 4. The CDR3 coding sequence is TGCAGTGCTAGGGGGACAGGGCCGGATACGCAGTATTTT. It translates to CSARGTGPDTQYF.

This sequence joins TRBV7-3 and TRBJ2-2; 9 bases fit TRBD2. Germline V CDR1 and CDR2: SGHTA, FQGTGA. The CDR3 sequence is 14 residues long. Trimming took 7 bases from V and 6 from J; bases not matched to a gene: 6. The CDR3 protein is CASTPLAGAGELFF. The CDR3 DNA is TGTGCCAGCACGCCACTAGCGGGCGCCGGGGAGCTGTTTTTT.

Worth noting for this clonotype: A clone one base away is much larger, so this may be a read error. The chain links TRBV5-1 to TRBJ2-4; possible D gene TRBD2, 5 bases. The DNA matches TRBJ2-7 better at its end, which makes the J call doubtful. The length of the CDR3 is 13 residues. Germline V gene sequence: CDR1 SGHRS, CDR2 YFSETQ. CDR3 in amino acids: CGSSLASPHEQYF. In DNA form, the CDR3 reads TGCGGCAGCAGCTTGGCTAGCCCCCACGAGCAGTACTTC.

Turning to this clonotype: At one end, the junction sequence differs from germline, possibly due to a read error. The V call is TRBV6-1, the J call TRBJ2-3; 9 positions match TRBD2. This CDR3 is built from 14 residues. Germline V gene sequence: CDR1 MNHNS, CDR2 SASEGT. The CDR3 region is CASNPTSGTDAQYF. CDR3 DNA sequence: TGTGCCAGCAATCCGACTAGCGGCACAGATGCGCAGTATTTT.

This clonotype was detected ten times or more. The chain uses TRBV6-1 and TRBJ2-1; 13 nucleotides align to TRBD2. CDR1 is MNHNS and CDR2 is SASEGT in the germline V gene. J lost 7 bases, V lost 7 bases, and 7 bases had no gene match. The CDR3 is 15 residues long. The CDR3 here is CASTWTSGRENEQFF. DNA of the CDR3: TGTGCCAGCACCTGGACTAGCGGGAGAGAAAATGAGCAGTTCTTC.

The sample holds a few counts of this clonotype. One end of the junction varies from germline; a read error may be responsible. V and J are TRBV5-6 and TRBJ2-6; D gene uncertain. CDR1 and CDR2 (germline): SGHDT, YYEEEE. The CDR3 consists of 18 residues. The CDR3 protein is CASSPTARVISVANVLTF. The CDR3 region has the DNA TGTGCCAGCAGCCCCACGGCCAGAGTTATCTCTGTGGCCAACGTCCTGACTTTC.

Notes on this clonotype: This may come from a read error, since a much larger clone is one base off. V usage is TRBV20-1 and J usage is TRBJ2-3; D gene ambiguous. The DNA end is more similar to TRBJ1-1, so the J call may be wrong. CDR1 and CDR2 from the germline V gene are DFQATT and SNEGSKA (reference sequence). The CDR3 contains 12 residues. The CDR3 region is CSVTEMDTEAFF. In nucleotides, the CDR3 is TGCAGTGTAACAGAGATGGACACTGAAGCTTTCTTT.

The rearrangement links TRBV30 to TRBJ2-3; 10 bases are a match to TRBD2. This CDR3 is built from 18 residues. Germline V gene sequence: CDR1 GTSNPN, CDR2 SVGIG (reference sequence). Trimming cost V 6 bases and J 1 base; bases outside gene matches: 16. The CDR3 spells CACSSSGRAGGGTDTQYF. The CDR3, as DNA: TGTGCCTGTAGTTCAAGCGGGAGGGCCGGGGGTGGCACAGATACGCAGTATTTT.

This clonotype has just a few counts. A read error may be the cause here, since a much bigger clone is one base away. The rearrangement links TRBV27 to TRBJ1-2; D possibly corresponds to TRBD1 (6 bases). The germline CDR1 and CDR2 sequences are MNHEY and SMNVEV (reference sequence). The CDR3 sequence is 15 residues long. CDR3 nucleotides: TGTGCCAGCAGTCCCTTGTGGGGCAGGGGAGGCGGCTGCACCTTC. It specifies CASSPLWGRGGGCTF.

The chain links TRBV25-1 to TRBJ2-7; no clear D gene. The germline V gene encodes CDR1 MGHDK and CDR2 SYGVNS. Trimming left V 4 bases short and J 2 bases short, with 6 bases between. The CDR3 is 12 residues long. In nucleotides, the CDR3 is TGTGCCAGCAGTGGAGTCGCCTACGAGCAGTACTTC. Its protein is CASSGVAYEQYF.

This clonotype is medium-sized (0.01 to 0.1%) in the sample. The chain joins TRBV10-2 to TRBJ2-3; 10 bases align to TRBD2. The germline V gene encodes CDR1 WSHSY and CDR2 SAAADI. This CDR3 is built from 16 residues. V lost 5 bases to trimming and J lost 2 bases; unmatched junction nucleotides: 7. CDR3 DNA: TGCGCCAGCAGTTCCGCTCTAGCGGGGGACACAGATACGCAGTATTTT. This encodes CASSSALAGDTDTQYF.

This clonotype qualifies as medium-sized. This chain links TRBV11-2 with TRBJ2-7, with TRBD1 matching over 10 bases. After removal of 4 bases from V and 5 bases from J, the junction contained 8 bases not matched to a gene. Germline V gene sequence: CDR1 SGHAT, CDR2 FQNNGV. This CDR3 is 15 amino acids long. CDR3 loop: CASSSYRDRGNEQYF. CDR3 nucleotides: TGTGCCAGCAGCTCCTACCGGGACAGGGGCAACGAGCAGTACTTC. Supplemented by reference TRBV11-2 and TRBJ2-7, the full variable domain reads EAGVAQSPRYKIIEKRQSVAFWCNPISGHATLYWYQQILGQGPKLLIQFQNNGVVDDSQLPKDRFSAERLKGVDSTLKIQPAKLEDSAVYLCASSSYRDRGNEQYFGPGTRLTVT.

With respect to this clonotype: A clone one base away is much larger, so this may be a read error. The V and J genes are TRBV24-1 and TRBJ2-3; weak D call: TRBD2 (6 bases). This CDR3 is 15 amino acids long. The V gene's germline CDR1 is KGHDR and CDR2 SFDVKD. In DNA, the CDR3 is TGTACCACCAGTGATTCAGGCGGGGCGGCAGATACGCAGTATTTT. It encodes CTTSDSGGAADTQYF.

The V gene is TRBV5-5, the J gene TRBJ1-1; D is unclear. Germline CDR1 and CDR2: SGHKS and YYEKEE (reference sequence). Trimming cost V 4 bases and J 1 base, with 20 bases left between them. The length of the CDR3 is 17 residues. The CDR3: CASSPFSTRTENTEAFF. The DNA of the CDR3 is TGTGCCAGCAGCCCCTTCTCAACCCGAACAGAGAACACTGAAGCTTTCTTT.

By sample share, this clonotype is medium-sized. The gene calls are TRBV2 and TRBJ2-3; the D gene is possibly TRBD1 (6 bases). CDR1 and CDR2 (germline): SNHLY, FYNNEI. The germline V and J ends were trimmed by 7 bases and 11 bases, with 28 bases remaining between them. The CDR3 extends over 16 amino acids. Here the CDR3 reads CASTPPGHVVLGGQYF. CDR3 nucleotide sequence: TGTGCCAGCACCCCCCCGGGACACGTTGTGTTAGGAGGGCAGTATTTT.

By proportion, this clonotype is medium-sized (0.01 to 0.1%). The V and J genes are TRBV30 and TRBJ1-6; D call uncertain. The CDR3 has 11 amino acids. V lost 3 bases, J lost 8 bases, and 5 bases lay in between. Germline V gene lookup returns CDR1 GTSNPN and CDR2 SVGIG (reference sequence). CDR3 DNA sequence: TGTGCCTGGAGGGAGGATTCACCCCTCCACTTT. Translation: CAWREDSPLHF.

This clonotype was seen many times. This sequence joins TRBV5-1 and TRBJ2-1; D not resolved. The CDR3 consists of 14 residues. V was trimmed by 0 bases and J by 6 bases, leaving 10 bases between them. In germline, CDR1 is SGHRS, CDR2 YFSETQ. CDR3 amino acids: CASSLAAQLNEQFF. Written as DNA, the CDR3 is TGCGCCAGCAGCTTGGCGGCTCAACTCAATGAGCAGTTCTTC.